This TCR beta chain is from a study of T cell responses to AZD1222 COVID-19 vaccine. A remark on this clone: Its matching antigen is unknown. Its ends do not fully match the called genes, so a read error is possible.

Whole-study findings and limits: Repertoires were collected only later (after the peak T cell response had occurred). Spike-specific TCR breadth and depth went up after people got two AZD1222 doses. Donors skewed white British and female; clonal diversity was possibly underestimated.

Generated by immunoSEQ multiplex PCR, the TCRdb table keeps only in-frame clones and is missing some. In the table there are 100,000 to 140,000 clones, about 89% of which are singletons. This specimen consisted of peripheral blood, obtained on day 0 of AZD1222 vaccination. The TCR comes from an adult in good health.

The chain's CDR3 is CASNLNRTGAGSSNQPQHF. CDR3 bases: TGTGCCAGCAACTTAAACAGAACTGGGGCAGGCAGTAGCAATCAGCCCCAGCATTTT. J is TRBJ1-5 and V is TRBV7-3; D may be TRBD1 (5 bases). The CDR3 has 19 amino acids. CDR1 is SGHTA, CDR2 FQGTGA, per germline.